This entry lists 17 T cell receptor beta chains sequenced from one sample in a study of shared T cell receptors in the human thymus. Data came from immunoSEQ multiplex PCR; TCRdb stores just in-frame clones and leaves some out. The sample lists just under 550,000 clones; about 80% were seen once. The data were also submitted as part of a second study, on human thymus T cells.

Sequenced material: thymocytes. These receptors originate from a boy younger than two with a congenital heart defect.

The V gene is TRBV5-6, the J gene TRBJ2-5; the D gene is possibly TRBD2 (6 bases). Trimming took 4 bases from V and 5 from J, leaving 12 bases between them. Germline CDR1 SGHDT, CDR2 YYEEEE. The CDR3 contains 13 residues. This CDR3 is CASSPLGRETQYF. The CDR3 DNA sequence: TGTGCCAGCAGCCCCCTGGGGAGGGAGACCCAGTACTTC.

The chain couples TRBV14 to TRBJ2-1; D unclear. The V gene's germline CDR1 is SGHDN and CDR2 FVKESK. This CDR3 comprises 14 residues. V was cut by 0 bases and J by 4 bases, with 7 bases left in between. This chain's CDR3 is CASSQEPLYNEQFF. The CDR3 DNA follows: TGTGCCAGCAGCCAAGAGCCCCTATACAATGAGCAGTTCTTC.

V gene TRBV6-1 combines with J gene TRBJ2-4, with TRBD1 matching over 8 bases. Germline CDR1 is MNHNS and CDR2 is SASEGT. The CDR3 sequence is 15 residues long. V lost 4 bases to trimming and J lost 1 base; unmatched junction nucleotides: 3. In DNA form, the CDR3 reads TGTGCCAGCAGTGTACAGGGGGACGCCAAAAACATTCAGTACTTC. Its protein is CASSVQGDAKNIQYF.

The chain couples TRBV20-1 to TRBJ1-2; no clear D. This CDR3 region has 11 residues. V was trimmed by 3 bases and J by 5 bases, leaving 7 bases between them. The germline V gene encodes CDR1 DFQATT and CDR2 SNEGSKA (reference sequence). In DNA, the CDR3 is TGCAGTGCTAGGTTCGGGTATGGCTACACCTTC. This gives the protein CSARFGYGYTF.

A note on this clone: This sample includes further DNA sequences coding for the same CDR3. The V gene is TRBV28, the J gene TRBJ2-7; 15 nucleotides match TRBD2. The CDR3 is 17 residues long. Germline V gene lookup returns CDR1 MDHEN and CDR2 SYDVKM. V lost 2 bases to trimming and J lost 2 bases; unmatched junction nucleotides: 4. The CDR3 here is CASSLGLAGGPTYEQYF. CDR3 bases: TGTGCCAGCAGTTTAGGACTAGCGGGAGGGCCCACCTACGAGCAGTACTTC.

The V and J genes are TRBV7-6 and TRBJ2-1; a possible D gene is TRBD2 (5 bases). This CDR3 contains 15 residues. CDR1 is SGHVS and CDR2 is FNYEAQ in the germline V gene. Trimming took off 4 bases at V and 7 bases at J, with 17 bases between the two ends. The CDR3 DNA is TGTGCCAGCAGCTGGGCCGGGAACCCGGGGAATGAGCAGTTCTTC. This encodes CASSWAGNPGNEQFF.

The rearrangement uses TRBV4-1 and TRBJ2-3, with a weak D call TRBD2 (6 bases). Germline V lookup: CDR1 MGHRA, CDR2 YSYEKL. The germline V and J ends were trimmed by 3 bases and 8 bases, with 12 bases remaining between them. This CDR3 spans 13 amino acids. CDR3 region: CASSHMTAGTQYF. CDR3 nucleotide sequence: TGCGCCAGCAGCCATATGACAGCGGGTACGCAGTATTTT.

This CDR3 reads CASSVLAGGPLGTGELFF. In nucleotides, the CDR3 is TGTGCCAGCAGTGTACTAGCGGGAGGGCCCCTAGGCACCGGGGAGCTGTTTTTT. The chain employs TRBV28 and TRBJ2-2; 13 nucleotides line up with TRBD2. V dropped 5 bases and J dropped 4; count of bases not matched to a gene: 10. Per germline, CDR1 MDHEN and CDR2 SYDVKM. The CDR3 consists of 18 residues.

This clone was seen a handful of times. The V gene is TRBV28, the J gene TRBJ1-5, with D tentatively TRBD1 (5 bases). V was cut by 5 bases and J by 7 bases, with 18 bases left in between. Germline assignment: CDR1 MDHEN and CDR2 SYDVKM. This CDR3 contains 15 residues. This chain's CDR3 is CASSPTIGARQPQHF. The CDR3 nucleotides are TGTGCCAGCAGTCCGACGATAGGGGCAAGACAGCCCCAGCATTTT.

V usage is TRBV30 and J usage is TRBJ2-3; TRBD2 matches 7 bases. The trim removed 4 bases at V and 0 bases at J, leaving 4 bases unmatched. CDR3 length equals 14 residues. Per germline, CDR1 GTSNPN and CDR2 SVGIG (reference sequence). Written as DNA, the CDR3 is TGTGCCTGGATCCGAGCGGGAAGCACAGATACGCAGTATTTT. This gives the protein CAWIRAGSTDTQYF.

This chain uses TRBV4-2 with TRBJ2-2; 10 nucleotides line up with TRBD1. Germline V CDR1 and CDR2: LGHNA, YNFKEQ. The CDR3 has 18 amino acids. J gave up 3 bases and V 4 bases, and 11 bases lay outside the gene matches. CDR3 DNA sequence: TGTGCCAGCAGCCCGGGACAGGGGACCCTGGTTTACACCGGGGAGCTGTTTTTT. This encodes CASSPGQGTLVYTGELFF.

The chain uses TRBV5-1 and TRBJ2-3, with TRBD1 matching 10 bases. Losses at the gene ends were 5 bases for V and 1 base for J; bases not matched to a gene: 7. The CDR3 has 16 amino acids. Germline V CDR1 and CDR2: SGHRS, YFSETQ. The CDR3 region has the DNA TGCGCCAGCAGACACACCGGGACAGGGGGCACAGATACGCAGTATTTT. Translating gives CASRHTGTGGTDTQYF.

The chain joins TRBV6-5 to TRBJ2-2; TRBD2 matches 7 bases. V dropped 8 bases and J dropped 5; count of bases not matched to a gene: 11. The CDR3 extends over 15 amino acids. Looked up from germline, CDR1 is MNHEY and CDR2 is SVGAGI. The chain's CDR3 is CASAQEGAGTGELFF. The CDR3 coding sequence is TGTGCCAGCGCCCAGGAGGGAGCGGGGACCGGGGAGCTGTTTTTT.

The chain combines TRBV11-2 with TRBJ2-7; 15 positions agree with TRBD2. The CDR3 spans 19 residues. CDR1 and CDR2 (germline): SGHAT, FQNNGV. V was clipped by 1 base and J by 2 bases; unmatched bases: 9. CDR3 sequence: CASSLARRTSGRVTYEQYF. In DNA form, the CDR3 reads TGTGCCAGCAGCTTAGCCCGGCGGACTAGCGGGAGGGTAACCTACGAGCAGTACTTC.

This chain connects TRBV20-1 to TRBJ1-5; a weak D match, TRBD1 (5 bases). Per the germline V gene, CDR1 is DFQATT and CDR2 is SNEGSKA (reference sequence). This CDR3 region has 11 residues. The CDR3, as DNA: TGCAGGGGGGGTAGCAATCAGCCCCAGCATTTT. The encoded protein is CRGGSNQPQHF.

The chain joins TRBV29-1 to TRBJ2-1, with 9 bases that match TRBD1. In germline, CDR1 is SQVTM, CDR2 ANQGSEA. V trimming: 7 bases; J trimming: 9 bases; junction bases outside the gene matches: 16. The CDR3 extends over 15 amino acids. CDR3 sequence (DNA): TGCAGCGGCGAAGAGACCGGGACAGGGATTGGTGAGCAGTTCTTC. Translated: CSGEETGTGIGEQFF.

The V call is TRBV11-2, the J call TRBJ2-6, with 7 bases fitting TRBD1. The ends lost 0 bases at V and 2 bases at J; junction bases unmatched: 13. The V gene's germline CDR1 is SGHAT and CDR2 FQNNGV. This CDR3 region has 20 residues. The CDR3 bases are TGTGCCAGCAGCTTAGATTGGCGACAGGGTGCTATCCCTGGGGCCAACGTCCTGACTTTC. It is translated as CASSLDWRQGAIPGANVLTF.